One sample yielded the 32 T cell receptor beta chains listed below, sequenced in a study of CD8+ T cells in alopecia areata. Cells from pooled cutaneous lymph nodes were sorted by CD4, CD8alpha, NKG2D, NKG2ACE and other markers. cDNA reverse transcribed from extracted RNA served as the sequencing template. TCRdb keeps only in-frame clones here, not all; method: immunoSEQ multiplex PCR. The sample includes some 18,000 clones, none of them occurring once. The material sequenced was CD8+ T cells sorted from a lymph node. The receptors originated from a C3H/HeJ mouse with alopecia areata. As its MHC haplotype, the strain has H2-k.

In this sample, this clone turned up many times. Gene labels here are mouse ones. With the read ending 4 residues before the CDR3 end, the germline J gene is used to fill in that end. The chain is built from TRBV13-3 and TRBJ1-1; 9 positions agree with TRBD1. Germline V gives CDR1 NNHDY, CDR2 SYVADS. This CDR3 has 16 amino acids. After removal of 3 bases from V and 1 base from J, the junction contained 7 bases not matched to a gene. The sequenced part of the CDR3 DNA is TGTGCCAGCAGTGCCGGGACAGGGAGGGGGAACACA. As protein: CASSAGTGRGNT. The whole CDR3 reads CASSAGTGRGNTEVFF.

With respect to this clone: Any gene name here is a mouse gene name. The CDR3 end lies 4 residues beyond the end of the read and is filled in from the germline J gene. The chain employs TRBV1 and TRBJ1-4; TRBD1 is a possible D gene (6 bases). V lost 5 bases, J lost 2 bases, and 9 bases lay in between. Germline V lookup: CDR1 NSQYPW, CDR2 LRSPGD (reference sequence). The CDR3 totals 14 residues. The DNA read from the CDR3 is TGCACCTGCAGTCCGGGACAATCCAACGAA. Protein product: CTCSPGQSNE. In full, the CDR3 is CTCSPGQSNERLFF.

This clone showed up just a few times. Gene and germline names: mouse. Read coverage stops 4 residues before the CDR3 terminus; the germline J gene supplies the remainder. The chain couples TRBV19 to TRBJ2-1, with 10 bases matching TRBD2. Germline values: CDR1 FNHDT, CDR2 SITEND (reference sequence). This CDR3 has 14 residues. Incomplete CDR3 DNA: TGTGCCAGCAGTATAGCCTGGGGGGGCGCT. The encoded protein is CASSIAWGGA. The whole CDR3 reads CASSIAWGGAEQFF.

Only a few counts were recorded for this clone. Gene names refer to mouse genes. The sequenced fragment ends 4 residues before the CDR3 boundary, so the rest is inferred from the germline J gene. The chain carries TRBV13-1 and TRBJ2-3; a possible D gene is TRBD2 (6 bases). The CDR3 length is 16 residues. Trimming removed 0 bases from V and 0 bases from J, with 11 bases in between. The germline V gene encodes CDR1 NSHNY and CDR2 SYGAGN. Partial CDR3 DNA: TGTGCCAGCAGTGATGCCCTGGGGACTAGTGCAGAA. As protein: CASSDALGTSAE. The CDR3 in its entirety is CASSDALGTSAETLYF.

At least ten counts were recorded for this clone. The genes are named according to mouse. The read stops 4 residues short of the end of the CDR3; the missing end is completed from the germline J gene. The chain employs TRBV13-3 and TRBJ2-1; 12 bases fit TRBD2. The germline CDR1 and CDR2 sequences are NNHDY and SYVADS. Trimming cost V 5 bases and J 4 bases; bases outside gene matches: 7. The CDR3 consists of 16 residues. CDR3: CASRSTGGAWYAEQFF. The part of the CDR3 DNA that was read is TGTGCCAGCAGATCGACTGGGGGGGCTTGGTATGCT.

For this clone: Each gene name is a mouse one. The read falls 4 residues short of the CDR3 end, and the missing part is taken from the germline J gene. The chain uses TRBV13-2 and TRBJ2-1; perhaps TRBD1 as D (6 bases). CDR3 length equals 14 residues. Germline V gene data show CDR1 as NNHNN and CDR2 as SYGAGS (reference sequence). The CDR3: CASGDAYRDAEQFF. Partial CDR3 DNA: TGTGCCAGCGGTGATGCATACAGGGACGCT.

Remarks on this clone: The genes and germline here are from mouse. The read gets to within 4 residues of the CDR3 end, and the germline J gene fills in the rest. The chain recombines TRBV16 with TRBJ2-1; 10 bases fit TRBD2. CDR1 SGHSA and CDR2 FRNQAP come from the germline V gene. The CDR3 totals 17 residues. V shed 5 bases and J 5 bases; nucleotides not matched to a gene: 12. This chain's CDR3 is CASSPALWGGADAEQFF. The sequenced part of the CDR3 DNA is TGTGCAAGCAGCCCCGCCCTCTGGGGGGGCGCGGATGCT.

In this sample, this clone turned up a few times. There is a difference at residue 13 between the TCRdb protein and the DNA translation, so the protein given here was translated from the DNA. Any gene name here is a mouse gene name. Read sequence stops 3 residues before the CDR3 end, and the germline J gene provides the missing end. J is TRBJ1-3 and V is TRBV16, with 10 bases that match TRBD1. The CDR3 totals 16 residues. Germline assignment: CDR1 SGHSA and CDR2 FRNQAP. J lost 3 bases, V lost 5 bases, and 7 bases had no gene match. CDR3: CASSHGTGEGGNTLYF. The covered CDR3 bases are TGTGCAAGCAGCCACGGGACAGGGGAAGGTGGAAATACG.

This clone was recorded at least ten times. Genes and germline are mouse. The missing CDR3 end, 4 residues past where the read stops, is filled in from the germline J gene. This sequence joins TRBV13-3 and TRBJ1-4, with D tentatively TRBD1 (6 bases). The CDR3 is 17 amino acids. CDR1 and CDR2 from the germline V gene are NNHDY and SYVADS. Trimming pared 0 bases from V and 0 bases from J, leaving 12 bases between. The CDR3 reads CASSDGGTKISNERLFF. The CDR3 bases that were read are TGTGCCAGCAGTGATGGCGGGACAAAAATTTCCAACGAA.

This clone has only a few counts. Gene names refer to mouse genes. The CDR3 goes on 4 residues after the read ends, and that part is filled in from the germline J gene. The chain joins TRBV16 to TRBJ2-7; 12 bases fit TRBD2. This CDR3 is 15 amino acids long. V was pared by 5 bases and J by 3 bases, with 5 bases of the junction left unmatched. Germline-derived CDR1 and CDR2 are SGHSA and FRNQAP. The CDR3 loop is CASSLGTGGNYEQYF. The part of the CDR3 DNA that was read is TGTGCAAGCAGCCTCGGGACTGGGGGGAACTAT.

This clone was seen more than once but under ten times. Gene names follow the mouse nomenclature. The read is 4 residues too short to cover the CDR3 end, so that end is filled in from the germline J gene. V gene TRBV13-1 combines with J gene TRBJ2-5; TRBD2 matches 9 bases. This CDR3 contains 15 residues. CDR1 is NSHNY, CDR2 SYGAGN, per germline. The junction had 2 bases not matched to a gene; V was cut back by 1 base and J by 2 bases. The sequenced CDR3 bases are TGTGCCAGCAGTGATACCTGGGGGGGCCAAGAC. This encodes CASSDTWGGQD. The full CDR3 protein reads CASSDTWGGQDTQYF.

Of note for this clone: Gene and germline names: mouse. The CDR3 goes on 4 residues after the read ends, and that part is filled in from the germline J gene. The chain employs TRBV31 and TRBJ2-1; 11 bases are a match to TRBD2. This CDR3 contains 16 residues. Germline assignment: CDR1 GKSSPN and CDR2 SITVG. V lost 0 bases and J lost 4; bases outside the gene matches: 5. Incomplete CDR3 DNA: TGTGCCTGGAGTCTAGCCGGGACTGGGGGATATGCT. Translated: CAWSLAGTGGYA. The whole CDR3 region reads CAWSLAGTGGYAEQFF.

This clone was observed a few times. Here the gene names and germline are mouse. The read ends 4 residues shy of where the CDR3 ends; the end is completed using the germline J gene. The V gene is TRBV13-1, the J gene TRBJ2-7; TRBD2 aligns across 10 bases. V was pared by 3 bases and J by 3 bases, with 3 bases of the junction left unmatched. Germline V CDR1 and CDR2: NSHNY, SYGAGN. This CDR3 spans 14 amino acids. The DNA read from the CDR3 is TGTGCCAGCAGTGGCCGGGACTGGGGCTAT. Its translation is CASSGRDWGY. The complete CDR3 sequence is CASSGRDWGYEQYF.

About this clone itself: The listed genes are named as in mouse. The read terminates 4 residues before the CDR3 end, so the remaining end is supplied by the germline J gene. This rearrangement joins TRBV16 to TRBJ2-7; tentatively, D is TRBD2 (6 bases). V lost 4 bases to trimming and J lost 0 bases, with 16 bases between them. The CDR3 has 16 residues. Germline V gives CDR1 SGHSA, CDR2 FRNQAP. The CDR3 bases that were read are TGTGCAAGCAGCTCTCCACTGGGCGCGAGCTCCTAT. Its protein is CASSSPLGASSY. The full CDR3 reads CASSSPLGASSYEQYF.

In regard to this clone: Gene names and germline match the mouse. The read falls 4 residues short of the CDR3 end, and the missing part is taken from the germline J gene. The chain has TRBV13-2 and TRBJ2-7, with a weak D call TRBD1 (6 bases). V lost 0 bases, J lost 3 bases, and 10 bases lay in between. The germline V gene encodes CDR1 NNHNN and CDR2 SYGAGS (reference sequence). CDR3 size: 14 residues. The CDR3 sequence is CASGDDQGSYEQYF. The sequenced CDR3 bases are TGTGCCAGCGGTGATGACCAGGGGAGCTAT.

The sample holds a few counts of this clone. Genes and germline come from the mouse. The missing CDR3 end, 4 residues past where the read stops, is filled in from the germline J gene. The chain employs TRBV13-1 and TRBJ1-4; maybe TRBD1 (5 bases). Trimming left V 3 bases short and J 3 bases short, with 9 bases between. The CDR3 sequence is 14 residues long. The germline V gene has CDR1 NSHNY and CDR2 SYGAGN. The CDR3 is CASSGGDANERLFF. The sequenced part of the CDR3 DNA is TGTGCCAGCAGTGGGGGGGATGCCAACGAA.

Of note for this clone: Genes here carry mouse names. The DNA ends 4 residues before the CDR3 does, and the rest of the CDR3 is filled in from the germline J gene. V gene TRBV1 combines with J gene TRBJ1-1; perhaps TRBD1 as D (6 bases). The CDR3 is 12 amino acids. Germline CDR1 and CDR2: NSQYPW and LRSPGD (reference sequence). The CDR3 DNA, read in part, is TGCACCTGCAGTGCCCGGGACAAA. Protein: CTCSARDK. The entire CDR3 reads CTCSARDKEVFF.

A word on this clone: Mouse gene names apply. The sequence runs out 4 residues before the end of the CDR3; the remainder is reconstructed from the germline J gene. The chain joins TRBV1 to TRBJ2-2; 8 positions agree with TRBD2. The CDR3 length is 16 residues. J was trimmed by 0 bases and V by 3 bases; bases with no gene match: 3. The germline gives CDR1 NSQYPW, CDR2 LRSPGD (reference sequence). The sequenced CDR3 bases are TGCACCTGCAGTGCCGGGACTGGAGCAAACACCGGG. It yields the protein CTCSAGTGANTG. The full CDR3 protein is CTCSAGTGANTGQLYF.

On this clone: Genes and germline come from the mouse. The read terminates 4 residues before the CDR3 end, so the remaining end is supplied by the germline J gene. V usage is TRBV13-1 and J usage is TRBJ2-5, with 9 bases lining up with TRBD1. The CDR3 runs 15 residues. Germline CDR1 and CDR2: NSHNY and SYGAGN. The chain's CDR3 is CASSVSGTGLDTQYF. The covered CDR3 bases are TGTGCCAGCAGTGTCAGCGGGACAGGGCTGGAC.

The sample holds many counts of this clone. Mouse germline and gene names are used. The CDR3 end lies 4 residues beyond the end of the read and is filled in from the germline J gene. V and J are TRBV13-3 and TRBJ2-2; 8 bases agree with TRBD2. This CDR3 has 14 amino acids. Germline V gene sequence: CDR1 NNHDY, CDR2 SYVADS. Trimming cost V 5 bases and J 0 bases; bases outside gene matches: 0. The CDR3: CASRLGANTGQLYF. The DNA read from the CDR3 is TGTGCCAGCAGACTGGGGGCAAACACCGGG.

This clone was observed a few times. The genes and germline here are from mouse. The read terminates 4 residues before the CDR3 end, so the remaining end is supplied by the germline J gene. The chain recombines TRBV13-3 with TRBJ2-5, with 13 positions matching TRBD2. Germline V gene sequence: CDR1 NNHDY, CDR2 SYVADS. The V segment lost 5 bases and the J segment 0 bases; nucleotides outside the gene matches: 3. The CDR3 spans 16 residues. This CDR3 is CASRGTGGVNQDTQYF. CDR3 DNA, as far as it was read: TGTGCCAGCAGGGGGACTGGGGGGGTTAACCAAGAC.

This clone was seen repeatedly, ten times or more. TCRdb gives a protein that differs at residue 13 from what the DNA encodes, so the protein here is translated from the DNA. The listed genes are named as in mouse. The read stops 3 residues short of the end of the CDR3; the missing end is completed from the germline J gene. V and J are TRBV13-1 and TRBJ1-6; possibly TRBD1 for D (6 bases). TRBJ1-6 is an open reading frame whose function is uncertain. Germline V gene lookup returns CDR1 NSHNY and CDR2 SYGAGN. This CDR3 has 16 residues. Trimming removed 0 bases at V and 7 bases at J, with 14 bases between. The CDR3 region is CASSDAMGGANSPLYF. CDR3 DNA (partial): TGTGCCAGCAGTGATGCAATGGGGGGCGCGAATTCGCCC.

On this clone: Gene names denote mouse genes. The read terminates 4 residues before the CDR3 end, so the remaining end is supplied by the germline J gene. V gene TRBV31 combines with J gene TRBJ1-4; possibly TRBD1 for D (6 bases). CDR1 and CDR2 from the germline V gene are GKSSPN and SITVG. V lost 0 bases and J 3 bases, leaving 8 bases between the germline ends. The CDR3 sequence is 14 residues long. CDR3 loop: CAWSLGTTNERLFF. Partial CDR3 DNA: TGTGCCTGGAGTCTAGGGACAACCAACGAA. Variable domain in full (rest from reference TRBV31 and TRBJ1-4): AQTIHQWPVAEIKAVGSPLSLGCTIKGKSSPNLYWYWQATGGTLQQLFYSITVGQVESVVQLNLSASRPKDDQFILSTEKLLLSHSGFYLCAWSLGTTNERLFFGHGTKLSVL.

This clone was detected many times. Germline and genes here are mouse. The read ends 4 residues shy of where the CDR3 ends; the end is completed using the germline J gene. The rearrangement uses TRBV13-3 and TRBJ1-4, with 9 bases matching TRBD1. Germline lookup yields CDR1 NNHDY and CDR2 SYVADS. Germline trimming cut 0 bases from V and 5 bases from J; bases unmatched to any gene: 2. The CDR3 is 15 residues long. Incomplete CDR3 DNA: TGTGCCAGCAGTGATGGGGACAGGGCGAACGAA. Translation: CASSDGDRANE. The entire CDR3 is CASSDGDRANERLFF.

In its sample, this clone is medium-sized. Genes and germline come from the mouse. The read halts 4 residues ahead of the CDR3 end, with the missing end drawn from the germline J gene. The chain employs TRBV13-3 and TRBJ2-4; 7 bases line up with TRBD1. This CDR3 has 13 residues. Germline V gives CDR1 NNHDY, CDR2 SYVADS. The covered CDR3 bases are TGTGCCAGCAGTGACAGGGGGAAAAAC. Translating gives CASSDRGKN. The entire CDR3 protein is CASSDRGKNTLYF.

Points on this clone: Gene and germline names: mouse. The CDR3 here is CASGDRTANERLFF. Partial CDR3 DNA: TGTGCCAGCGGTGATCGGACAGCCAACGAA. V usage is TRBV13-2 and J usage is TRBJ1-4; maybe TRBD1 (6 bases). The read terminates 4 residues ahead of where the CDR3 ends, so the germline J gene completes it. The CDR3 contains 14 residues. Trimming left V 1 base short and J 3 bases short, with 7 bases between. Germline lookup yields CDR1 NNHNN and CDR2 SYGAGS (reference sequence).

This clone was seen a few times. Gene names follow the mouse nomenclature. CDR3: CASSERQGLNERLFF. CDR3 DNA, as far as it was read: TGTGCCAGCAGTGAACGGCAGGGACTAAACGAA. The V gene is TRBV13-1, the J gene TRBJ1-4, with D possibly being TRBD1 (5 bases). The observed sequence ends 4 residues before the CDR3 terminus, with the missing tail filled in from the germline J gene. Germline V gene sequence: CDR1 NSHNY, CDR2 SYGAGN. The CDR3 extends over 15 amino acids. V shed 2 bases and J shed 5 bases, with 13 bases lying between them.

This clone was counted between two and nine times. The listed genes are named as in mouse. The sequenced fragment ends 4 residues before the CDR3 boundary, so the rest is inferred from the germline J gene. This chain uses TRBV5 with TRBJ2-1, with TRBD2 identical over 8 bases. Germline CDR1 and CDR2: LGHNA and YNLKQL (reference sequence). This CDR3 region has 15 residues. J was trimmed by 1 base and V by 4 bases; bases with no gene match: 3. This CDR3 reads CASSPSGGNYAEQFF. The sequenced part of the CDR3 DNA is TGTGCCAGCAGCCCCTCTGGGGGGAACTATGCT.

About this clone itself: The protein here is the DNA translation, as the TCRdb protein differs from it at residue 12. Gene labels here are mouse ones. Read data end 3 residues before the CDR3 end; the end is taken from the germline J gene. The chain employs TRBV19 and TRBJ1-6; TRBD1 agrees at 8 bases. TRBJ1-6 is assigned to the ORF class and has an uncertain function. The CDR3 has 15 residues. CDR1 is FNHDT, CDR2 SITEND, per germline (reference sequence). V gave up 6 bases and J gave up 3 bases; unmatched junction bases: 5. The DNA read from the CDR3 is TGTGCCAGCACCGACAGGGGATTCTATAATTCGCCC. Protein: CASTDRGFYNSP. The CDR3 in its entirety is CASTDRGFYNSPLYF.

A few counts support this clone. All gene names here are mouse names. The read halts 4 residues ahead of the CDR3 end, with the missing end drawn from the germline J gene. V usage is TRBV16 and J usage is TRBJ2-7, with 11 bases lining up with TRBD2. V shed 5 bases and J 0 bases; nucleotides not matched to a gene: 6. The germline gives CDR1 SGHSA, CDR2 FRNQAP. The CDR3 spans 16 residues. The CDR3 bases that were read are TGTGCAAGCAGCCCGAGACTGGGGGGGAACTCCTAT. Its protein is CASSPRLGGNSY. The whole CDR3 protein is CASSPRLGGNSYEQYF.

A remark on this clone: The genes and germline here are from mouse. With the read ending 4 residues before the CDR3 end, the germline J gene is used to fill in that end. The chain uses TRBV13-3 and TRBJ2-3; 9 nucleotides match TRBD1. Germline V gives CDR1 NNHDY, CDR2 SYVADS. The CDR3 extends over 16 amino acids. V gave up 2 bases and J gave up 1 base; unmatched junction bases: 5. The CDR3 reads CASSERTGAGAETLYF. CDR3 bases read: TGTGCCAGCAGTGAACGGACAGGGGCGGGTGCAGAA.

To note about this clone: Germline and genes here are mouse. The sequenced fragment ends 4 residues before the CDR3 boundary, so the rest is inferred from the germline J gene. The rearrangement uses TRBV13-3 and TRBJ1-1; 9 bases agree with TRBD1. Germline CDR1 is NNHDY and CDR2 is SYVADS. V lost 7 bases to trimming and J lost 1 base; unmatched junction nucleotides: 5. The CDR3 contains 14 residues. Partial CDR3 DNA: TGTGCCAGCTACTCGGGACAGGGGAACACA. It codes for CASYSGQGNT. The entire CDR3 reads CASYSGQGNTEVFF.